The clone carrying this T cell receptor beta chain has more than one count but fewer than ten. Its antigen is unknown. Using a J-beta primer mix together with a sample-barcoded 5' primer, a second PCR was run for about 6 to 12 cycles. Each CDR3 protein is one row after TCRdb ran MiXCR on the 5' RACE reads. The table has about 2 million distinct CDR3 sequences, roughly 50% seen once. V was pared by 6 bases and J by 4 bases, with 3 bases of the junction left unmatched. The germline CDR1 and CDR2 sequences are DFQATT and SNEGSKA (reference sequence). The length of the CDR3 is 13 residues. This sample stems from a study of blood T cells in healthy people across ages. Study-level background: About one barcoded TCR beta cDNA was captured per two T cells.

Findings and caveats of the study: Donor CMV status was unknown, possibly confounding expanded clonotype changes.

The rearrangement uses TRBV20-1 and TRBJ2-3; 11 bases map to TRBD2. The source is a woman aged 40 to 50 in good health. Input material: blood. CDR3 in amino acids: CSALSGGADTQYF. DNA for the CDR3: TGCAGTGCCCTTAGCGGGGGGGCAGATACGCAGTATTTT.